What follows are 11 T cell receptor beta chains derived from one specimen sequenced in a study of T cells after yellow fever vaccination. TCRdb re-derived calls from the 5' RACE reads in MiXCR, one entry per CDR3 protein. Counted here are about 170,000 distinct CDR3 sequences, approximately 10% occurring once; the ten biggest clones make up 30% to 45%. The sample was CD8+ T cells sorted from PBMCs, taken 15 days after the yellow fever booster vaccination. The receptors originated from a man younger than 35 who received the YFV17D yellow fever vaccine.

V is TRBV7-9 and J is TRBJ1-2; no clear D. CDR3 length equals 14 residues. The V end was cut by 3 bases, the J end by 7 bases, with 15 bases between. Per the germline V gene, CDR1 is SEHNR and CDR2 is FQNEAQ (reference sequence). CDR3 residues: CASSLSDPALGYTF. The CDR3 nucleotides read TGTGCCAGCAGCTTGTCGGACCCTGCTCTTGGCTACACCTTC.

This clonotype was recorded a few times. This chain links TRBV6-5 with TRBJ1-4; D gene uncertain. The ends were cut back, 5 bases at V and 4 bases at J, with 11 bases in the middle. The CDR3 has 14 residues. From germline, CDR1 is MNHEY and CDR2 SVGAGI. CDR3 sequence reads: CASSVRRDNEKLFF. CDR3 in DNA: TGTGCCAGCAGTGTTCGGAGGGATAATGAAAAACTGTTTTTT.

Written as DNA, the CDR3 is TGTGCCAGCAGCCCAACCGACAGGGGATACGAGCAGTACGTC. It specifies CASSPTDRGYEQYV. The J gene is TRBJ2-7, the V gene TRBV7-9; 8 bases fit TRBD1. V shed 5 bases and J 4 bases; nucleotides not matched to a gene: 7. The germline V gene has CDR1 SEHNR and CDR2 FQNEAQ (reference sequence). This CDR3 has 14 residues.

The V call is TRBV6-5, the J call TRBJ1-1, with a weak D call TRBD1 (6 bases). Germline assignment: CDR1 MNHEY and CDR2 SVGAGI. CDR3 size: 16 residues. V was trimmed by 7 bases and J by 4 bases, leaving 22 bases between them. For the CDR3, the DNA is TGTGCCAGCATCCCCGCACAGGGCGATGGGGGCACTGAAGCTTTCTTT. It codes for CASIPAQGDGGTEAFF.

This clonotype was detected a few times. The chain recombines TRBV29-1 with TRBJ2-2, with D perhaps TRBD1 (6 bases). The germline V gene encodes CDR1 SQVTM and CDR2 ANQGSEA. This CDR3 has 12 residues. V lost 5 bases and J 6 bases, leaving 10 bases between the germline ends. The CDR3 spells CSVPTGSGELFF. Written as DNA, the CDR3 is TGCAGCGTTCCCACAGGGTCCGGGGAGCTGTTTTTT.

This clonotype appeared a few times. V is TRBV14 and J is TRBJ2-7, with 8 bases lining up with TRBD1. The CDR3 is made up of 14 amino acids. Germline V CDR1 and CDR2: SGHDN, FVKESK. After removal of 3 bases from V and 4 bases from J, the junction contained 5 bases not matched to a gene. The CDR3 DNA reads TGTGCCAGCAGCCAGCTTGACAGGGGTTACGAGCAGTACTTC. Protein sequence: CASSQLDRGYEQYF. Full variable domain (remainder filled in from reference TRBV14 and TRBJ2-7): EAGVTQFPSHSVIEKGQTVTLRCDPISGHDNLYWYRRVMGKEIKFLLHFVKESKQDESGMPNNRFLAERTGGTYSTLKVQPAELEDSGVYFCASSQLDRGYEQYFGPGTRLTVT.

The CDR3 reads CASSVAGQGAYEQYF. The CDR3 nucleotides are TGTGCCAGCAGCGTAGCCGGACAGGGGGCTTACGAGCAGTACTTC. The chain is built from TRBV9 and TRBJ2-7, with TRBD1 identical over 11 bases. CDR1 is SGDLS, CDR2 YYNGEE, per germline. The J segment lost 4 bases and the V segment lost 0 bases, leaving 3 bases of the junction unmatched. This CDR3 region has 15 residues.

This clonotype was seen repeatedly, ten times or more. In DNA, the CDR3 is TGTGCCAGCAGTTTAGCGGGACCCCACAATGAGCAGTTCTTC. Residues: CASSLAGPHNEQFF. The chain recombines TRBV6-5 with TRBJ2-1; TRBD2 aligns across 8 bases. The CDR3 covers 14 residues. V was clipped by 4 bases and J by 5 bases; unmatched bases: 4. Germline CDR1 and CDR2: MNHEY and SVGAGI.

This chain uses TRBV20-1 with TRBJ1-1; D gene unclear. V dropped 1 base and J dropped 4 bases, with 13 bases sitting between them. CDR3 length equals 14 residues. Germline V CDR1 and CDR2: DFQATT, SNEGSKA (reference sequence). CDR3 amino acids: CSARGWDLGTEAFF. CDR3 DNA: TGCAGTGCTAGAGGCTGGGATCTCGGCACTGAAGCTTTCTTT.

The rearrangement joins TRBV7-9 to TRBJ2-1; D uncertain. CDR3 length: 15 residues. With 7 bases removed from V and 7 bases from J, the gap between germline ends came to 20 bases. CDR1 and CDR2 from the germline V gene are SEHNR and FQNEAQ (reference sequence). This CDR3 is CASTPPLFPLNEQFF. The CDR3 DNA reads as TGTGCCAGCACTCCCCCCCTCTTCCCTCTTAATGAGCAGTTCTTC.

V and J are TRBV6-5 and TRBJ1-6; D is perhaps TRBD1 (5 bases). CDR1 MNHEY and CDR2 SVGAGI come from the germline V gene. The V and J ends lost 10 bases and 5 bases respectively, with 18 bases between them. The CDR3 is made up of 15 amino acids. The CDR3 bases are TGTGCCACCTTACCCCGACCGGGGCATAATTCACCCCTCCACTTT. Its protein product is CATLPRPGHNSPLHF.